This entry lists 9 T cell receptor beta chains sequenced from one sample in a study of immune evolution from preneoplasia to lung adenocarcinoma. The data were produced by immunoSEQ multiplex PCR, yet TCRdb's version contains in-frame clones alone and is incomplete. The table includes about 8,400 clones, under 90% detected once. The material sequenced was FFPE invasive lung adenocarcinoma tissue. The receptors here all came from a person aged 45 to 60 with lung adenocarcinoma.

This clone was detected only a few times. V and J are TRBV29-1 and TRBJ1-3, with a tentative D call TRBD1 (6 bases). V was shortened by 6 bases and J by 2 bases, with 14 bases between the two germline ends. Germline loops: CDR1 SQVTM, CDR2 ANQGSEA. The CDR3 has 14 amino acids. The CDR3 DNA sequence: TGCAGCGTAACACAGGGCAAGACTGGAAACACCATATATTTT. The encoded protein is CSVTQGKTGNTIYF.

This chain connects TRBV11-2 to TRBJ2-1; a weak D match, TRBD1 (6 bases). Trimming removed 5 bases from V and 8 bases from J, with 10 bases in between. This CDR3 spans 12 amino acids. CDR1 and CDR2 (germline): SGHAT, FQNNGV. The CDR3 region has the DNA TGTGCCAGCAGCCCCCAGGGGTATGAGCAGTTCTTC. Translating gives CASSPQGYEQFF.

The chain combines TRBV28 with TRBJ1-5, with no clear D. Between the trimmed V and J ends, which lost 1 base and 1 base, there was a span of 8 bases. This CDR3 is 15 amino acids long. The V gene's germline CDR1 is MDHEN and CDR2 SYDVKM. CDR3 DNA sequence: TGTGCCAGCAGTTTATTGGTAAGGAGCAATCAGCCCCAGCATTTT. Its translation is CASSLLVRSNQPQHF. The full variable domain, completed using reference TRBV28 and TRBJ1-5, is DVKVTQSSRYLVKRTGEKVFLECVQDMDHENMFWYRQDPGLGLRLIYFSYDVKMKEKGDIPEGYSVSREKKERFSLILESASTNQTSMYLCASSLLVRSNQPQHFGDGTRLSIL.

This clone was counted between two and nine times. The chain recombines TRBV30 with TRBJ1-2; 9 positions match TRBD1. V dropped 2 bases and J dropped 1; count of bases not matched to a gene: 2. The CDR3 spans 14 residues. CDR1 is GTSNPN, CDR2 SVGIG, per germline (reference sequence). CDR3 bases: TGTGCCTGGAGTTCGACAGGGGGTAACTATGGCTACACCTTC. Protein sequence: CAWSSTGGNYGYTF. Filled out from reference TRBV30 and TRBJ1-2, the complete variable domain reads SQTIHQWPATLVQPVGSPLSLECTVEGTSNPNLYWYRQAAGRGLQLLFYSVGIGQISSEVPQNLSASRPQDRQFILSSKKLLLSDSGFYLCAWSSTGGNYGYTFGSGTRLTVV.

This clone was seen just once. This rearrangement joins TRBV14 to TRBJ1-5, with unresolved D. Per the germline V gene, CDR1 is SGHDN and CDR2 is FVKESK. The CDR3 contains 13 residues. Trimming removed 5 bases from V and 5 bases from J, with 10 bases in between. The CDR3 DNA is TGTGCCAGCAGCTCGGATCCTGATCAGCCCCAGCATTTT. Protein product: CASSSDPDQPQHF.

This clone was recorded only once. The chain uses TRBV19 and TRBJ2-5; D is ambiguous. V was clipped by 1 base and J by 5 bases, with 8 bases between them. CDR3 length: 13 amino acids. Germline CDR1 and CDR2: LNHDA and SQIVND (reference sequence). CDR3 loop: CASSIVGRETQYF. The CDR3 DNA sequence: TGTGCCAGTAGTATAGTAGGTCGGGAGACCCAGTACTTC.

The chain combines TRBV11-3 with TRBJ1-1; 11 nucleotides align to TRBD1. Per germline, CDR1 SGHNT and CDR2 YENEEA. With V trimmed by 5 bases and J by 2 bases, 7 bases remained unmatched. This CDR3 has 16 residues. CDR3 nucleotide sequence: TGTGCCAGCAGCCTCCGGACAGGGGGCCCCAACACTGAAGCTTTCTTT. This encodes CASSLRTGGPNTEAFF.

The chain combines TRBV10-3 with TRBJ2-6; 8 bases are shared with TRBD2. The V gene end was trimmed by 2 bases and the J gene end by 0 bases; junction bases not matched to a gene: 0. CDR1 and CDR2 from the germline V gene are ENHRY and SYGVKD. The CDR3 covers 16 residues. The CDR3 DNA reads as TGTGCCATCAGTGAGCGGGAGGGCTCTGGGGCCAACGTCCTGACTTTC. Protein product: CAISEREGSGANVLTF.

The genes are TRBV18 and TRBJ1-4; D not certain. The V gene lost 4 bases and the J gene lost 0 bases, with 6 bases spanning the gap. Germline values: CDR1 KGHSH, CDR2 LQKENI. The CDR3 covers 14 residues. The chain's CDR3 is CASSLPATNEKLFF. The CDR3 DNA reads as TGTGCCAGCTCACTCCCTGCAACTAATGAAAAACTGTTTTTT.